These T cell receptor beta chains were read from a single sample in a study of T-cell reconstitution after alpha-beta-depleted transplantation in children. TCRdb analysed the PCR reads with MiXCR anew, one entry per CDR3 protein. The data show around 600,000 distinct CDR3 sequences, with 10% seen just once and about 4.2% held by the top ten. Here the sequenced sample was PBMCs from the stem cell graft donor, taken from the stem cell graft. These receptors were taken from a human donor who donated a stem cell graft to a child with acute myeloid leukemia. Each CDR3 is given with its conserved first and last residue. Each record gives: J gene, V gene, clone size, D gene, CDR3 length, CDR3 protein, CDR3 DNA. The D gene is left open where the match is weak. Expanded clones are given a class, and other clones once, few, many or no size at all.

J: TRBJ2-1; V: TRBV29-1; size: few; D: .; length: 15; CDR3: CSVRSALSSYNEQFF; DNA: TGCAGCGTCCGGTCGGCGCTCAGCTCCTACAATGAGCAGTTCTTC
J: TRBJ1-1; V: TRBV6-5; size: .; D: TRBD1; length: 14; CDR3: CASSRGQGFSEAFF; DNA: TGTGCCAGCAGCCGGGGACAGGGATTCTCTGAAGCTTTCTTT
J: TRBJ2-1; V: TRBV24-1; size: many; D: .; length: 14; CDR3: CATSDLGGGDEQFF; DNA: TGTGCCACCAGTGATTTAGGAGGAGGAGATGAGCAGTTCTTC
J: TRBJ1-2; V: TRBV20-1; size: few; D: .; length: 15; CDR3: CSARDQAGWGYGYTF; DNA: TGCAGTGCTAGAGATCAGGCGGGCTGGGGGTATGGCTACACCTTC
J: TRBJ2-2; V: TRBV6-1; size: .; D: .; length: 19; CDR3: CASSPENTGLSRYTGELFF; DNA: TGTGCCAGCAGTCCCGAGAACACTGGGCTATCTCGATACACCGGGGAGCTGTTTTTT
J: TRBJ1-1; V: TRBV7-8; size: few; D: .; length: 15; CDR3: CASSLGKGGNTEAFF; DNA: TGTGCCAGCAGCTTAGGCAAAGGGGGGAACACTGAAGCTTTCTTT
J: TRBJ2-4; V: TRBV3-1; size: few; D: .; length: 17; CDR3: CASSQGLTDRAKNIQYF; DNA: TGTGCCAGCAGCCAAGGACTGACGGACAGAGCCAAAAACATTCAGTACTTC
J: TRBJ1-2; V: TRBV20-1; size: many; D: TRBD1; length: 14; CDR3: CSARPSDRFYGYTF; DNA: TGCAGTGCTAGACCCTCGGACAGGTTCTATGGCTACACCTTC
J: TRBJ2-1; V: TRBV5-1; size: .; D: .; length: 13; CDR3: CASSLQGHLEQFF; DNA: TGCGCCAGCAGCTTGCAGGGGCATCTTGAGCAGTTCTTC
J: TRBJ2-4; V: TRBV28; size: few; D: .; length: 14; CDR3: CASSYTGAGDIQYF; DNA: TGTGCCAGCAGTTATACGGGGGCGGGGGACATTCAGTACTTC
J: TRBJ2-5; V: TRBV27; size: .; D: TRBD2; length: 16; CDR3: CASSLRGLAAWETQYF; DNA: TGTGCCAGCAGTCTACGAGGACTAGCGGCCTGGGAGACCCAGTACTTC
J: TRBJ2-2; V: TRBV29-1; size: many; D: .; length: 12; CDR3: CSVPRGRGELFF; DNA: TGCAGCGTTCCCAGGGGAAGAGGGGAGCTGTTTTTT
J: TRBJ2-3; V: TRBV20-1; size: many; D: .; length: 13; CDR3: CSARGGTTDTQYF; DNA: TGCAGTGCTAGAGGCGGGACCACAGATACGCAGTATTTT
J: TRBJ2-7; V: TRBV6-2/TRBV6-3; size: many; D: TRBD2; length: 15; CDR3: CASSSGLAGVSEQYF; DNA: TGTGCCAGCAGTTCCGGACTAGCGGGAGTGTCTGAGCAGTACTTC
J: TRBJ2-1; V: TRBV3-1; size: .; D: .; length: 13; CDR3: CASSRQASNEQFF; DNA: TGTGCCAGCAGCCGACAGGCCAGCAATGAGCAGTTCTTC
J: TRBJ2-5; V: TRBV28; size: .; D: TRBD1; length: 15; CDR3: CASSLGQGVGETQYF; DNA: TGTGCCAGCAGTCTCGGACAGGGGGTAGGAGAGACCCAGTACTTC
J: TRBJ1-1; V: TRBV12-3/TRBV12-4; size: many; D: TRBD1; length: 13; CDR3: CASSFGQGLGAFF; DNA: TGTGCCAGCAGTTTTGGACAGGGGCTGGGGGCTTTCTTT
J: TRBJ2-1; V: TRBV20-1; size: few; D: TRBD2; length: 17; CDR3: CSAKELAGVHWGNEQFF; DNA: TGCAGTGCAAAAGAGCTAGCGGGAGTACATTGGGGCAATGAGCAGTTCTTC
J: TRBJ1-1; V: TRBV18; size: few; D: .; length: 14; CDR3: CASSPVIGNTEAFF; DNA: TGTGCCAGCTCACCAGTAATTGGGAACACTGAAGCTTTCTTT
J: TRBJ1-3; V: TRBV29-1; size: few; D: .; length: 11; CDR3: CSVVNRNTIYF; DNA: TGCAGCGTTGTTAACAGAAACACCATATATTTT
J: TRBJ1-5; V: TRBV12-3/TRBV12-4; size: few; D: TRBD1; length: 15; CDR3: CASSLATGVNQPQHF; DNA: TGTGCCAGCAGTTTAGCGACAGGGGTAAATCAGCCCCAGCATTTT
J: TRBJ2-7; V: TRBV20-1; size: few; D: TRBD2; length: 13; CDR3: CSAPGLAGAQQYF; DNA: TGCAGTGCCCCGGGGCTAGCGGGAGCCCAGCAGTACTTC
J: TRBJ2-6; V: TRBV6-5; size: .; D: .; length: 15; CDR3: CASSYSLAGANVLTF; DNA: TGTGCCAGCAGTTACTCCCTCGCTGGGGCCAACGTCCTGACTTTC
J: TRBJ2-1; V: TRBV30; size: many; D: TRBD1; length: 16; CDR3: CAWQPQDRGFRHEQFF; DNA: TGTGCCTGGCAACCCCAGGACAGGGGATTTAGGCATGAGCAGTTCTTC
J: TRBJ2-4; V: TRBV5-1; size: many; D: .; length: 17; CDR3: CASSLVGGGLAKNIQYF; DNA: TGCGCCAGCAGCTTGGTCGGTGGGGGATTGGCCAAAAACATTCAGTACTTC
J: TRBJ2-1; V: TRBV20-1; size: .; D: TRBD2; length: 15; CDR3: CSADKAGDANNEQFF; DNA: TGCAGTGCCGACAAAGCGGGAGACGCGAACAATGAGCAGTTCTTC
J: TRBJ2-3; V: TRBV18; size: few; D: .; length: 15; CDR3: CASSPSTGSTDTQYF; DNA: TGTGCCAGCTCACCGTCGACAGGCAGCACAGATACGCAGTATTTT
J: TRBJ2-3; V: TRBV18; size: many; D: TRBD1; length: 17; CDR3: CASSPPRQGPSTDTQYF; DNA: TGTGCCAGCTCACCACCCAGACAGGGCCCTAGCACAGATACGCAGTATTTT
J: TRBJ1-6; V: TRBV7-2; size: many; D: .; length: 14; CDR3: CASSRLSLDSPLHF; DNA: TGTGCCAGCAGCCGGCTATCCTTGGATTCACCCCTCCACTTT
J: TRBJ2-2; V: TRBV7-2; size: .; D: .; length: 16; CDR3: CASSLQGMMITGELFF; DNA: TGTGCCAGCAGCCTACAGGGAATGATGATCACCGGGGAGCTGTTTTTT
J: TRBJ1-2; V: TRBV28; size: .; D: .; length: 14; CDR3: CASSPGLTHYGYTF; DNA: TGTGCCAGCAGTCCAGGGTTGACTCACTATGGCTACACCTTC
J: TRBJ1-1; V: TRBV12-3/TRBV12-4; size: .; D: .; length: 11; CDR3: CASSLFTEAFF; DNA: TGTGCCAGCAGTTTATTCACTGAAGCTTTCTTT